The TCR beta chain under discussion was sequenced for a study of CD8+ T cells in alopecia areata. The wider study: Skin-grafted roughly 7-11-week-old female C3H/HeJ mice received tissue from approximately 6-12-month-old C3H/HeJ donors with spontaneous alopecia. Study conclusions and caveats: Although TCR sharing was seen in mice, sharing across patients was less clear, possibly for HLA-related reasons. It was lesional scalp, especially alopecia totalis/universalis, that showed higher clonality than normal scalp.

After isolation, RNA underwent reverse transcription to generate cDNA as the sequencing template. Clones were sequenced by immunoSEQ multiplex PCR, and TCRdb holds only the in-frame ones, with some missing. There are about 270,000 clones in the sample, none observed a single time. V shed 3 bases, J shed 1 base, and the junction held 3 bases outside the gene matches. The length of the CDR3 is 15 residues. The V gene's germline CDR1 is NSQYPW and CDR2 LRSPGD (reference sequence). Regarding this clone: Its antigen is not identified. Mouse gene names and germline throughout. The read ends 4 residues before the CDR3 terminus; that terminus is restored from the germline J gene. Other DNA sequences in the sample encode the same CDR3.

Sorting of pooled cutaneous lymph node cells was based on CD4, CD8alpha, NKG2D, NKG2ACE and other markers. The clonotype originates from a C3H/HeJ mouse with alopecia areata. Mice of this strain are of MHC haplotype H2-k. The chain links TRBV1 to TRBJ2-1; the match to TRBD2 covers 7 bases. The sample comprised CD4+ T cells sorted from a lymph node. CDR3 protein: CTCSAPWGNYAEQFF. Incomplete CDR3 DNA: TGCACCTGCAGTGCCCCCTGGGGGAACTATGCT.